Each of the 25 T cell receptor beta chains below was sequenced from the same sample in a study of blood T cell repertoires in COVID-19. Measured with immunoSEQ multiplex PCR; TCRdb has only the in-frame clones, and not every one. The table includes some 80,000 clones, 75% to 90% detected once. The sample taken for sequencing was peripheral blood. The receptors originated from a woman between 35 and 50 years old with active or convalescent COVID-19.

The sample holds a few counts of this clone. The rearrangement links TRBV2 to TRBJ1-6, with no clear D. Germline lookup yields CDR1 SNHLY and CDR2 FYNNEI. V shed 4 bases and J shed 7 bases, with 14 bases lying between them. This CDR3 spans 15 amino acids. DNA for the CDR3: TGTGCCAGCAGTGCTGTTGGGAGTCGAAATTCACCCCTCCACTTT. Its translation: CASSAVGSRNSPLHF.

Relative to its sample, this clone is medium-sized. The V and J genes are TRBV7-6 and TRBJ2-7; D is ambiguous. V was shortened by 0 bases and J by 2 bases, with 5 bases between the two germline ends. Germline-derived CDR1 and CDR2 are SGHVS and FNYEAQ. This CDR3 comprises 13 residues. CDR3 sequence reads: CASSLAGPYEQYF. The CDR3 DNA sequence: TGTGCCAGCAGCTTAGCTGGGCCCTACGAGCAGTACTTC.

The CDR3 sequence: CASNSGGPHTGELFF. In DNA form, the CDR3 reads TGTGCCAGCAACTCCGGGGGGCCGCACACCGGGGAGCTGTTTTTT. This chain uses TRBV11-2 with TRBJ2-2; D perhaps matches TRBD2 (7 bases). Deletions cut 7 bases from V and 3 bases from J, with 15 bases between. Germline CDR1 reads SGHAT; CDR2 reads FQNNGV. The CDR3 covers 15 residues.

This chain links TRBV4-2 with TRBJ2-2; D is perhaps TRBD1 (6 bases). Looked up from germline, CDR1 is LGHNA and CDR2 is YNFKEQ. The ends were cut back, 0 bases at V and 2 bases at J, with 13 bases in the middle. The CDR3 spans 17 residues. This CDR3 is CASSQEDRHINTGELFF. The CDR3, as DNA: TGTGCCAGCAGCCAAGAGGACAGACACATAAACACCGGGGAGCTGTTTTTT.

The chain is built from TRBV28 and TRBJ2-3, with D possibly TRBD1 on 6 matching bases. The germline CDR1 and CDR2 sequences are MDHEN and SYDVKM. V was pared by 6 bases and J by 0 bases, with 7 bases between. The CDR3 length is 13 residues. CDR3 sequence: CASRQGSTDTQYF. Written as DNA, the CDR3 is TGTGCCAGCAGACAGGGTAGCACAGATACGCAGTATTTT.

With regard to this clone: The sample carries other DNA sequences with the same CDR3. The rearrangement uses TRBV7-2 and TRBJ2-3; D perhaps matches TRBD1 (5 bases). The CDR3 spans 15 residues. CDR1 SGHTA and CDR2 FQGNSA come from the germline V gene. The V and J ends lost 1 base and 3 bases respectively, with 11 bases between them. This chain's CDR3 is CASSLEGVGTDTQYF. Here the CDR3 DNA reads TGTGCCAGCAGCTTAGAAGGGGTAGGGACAGATACGCAGTATTTT.

V and J are TRBV16 and TRBJ1-2, with D possibly matching TRBD1 (6 bases). There are 13 residues in the CDR3. V was shortened by 1 base and J by 8 bases, with 11 bases between the two germline ends. Germline V gives CDR1 KGHSY, CDR2 FQNENV. The chain's CDR3 is CASSQLERGGYTF. The CDR3, as DNA: TGTGCCAGCAGCCAATTGGAGAGGGGGGGCTACACCTTC.

Relative to its sample, this clone is medium-sized. V is TRBV12-3 or TRBV12-4 and J is TRBJ2-7; D may be TRBD1 (6 bases). With 7 bases removed from V and 7 bases from J, the gap between germline ends came to 17 bases. This CDR3 spans 13 amino acids. CDR3 in amino acids: CASTLGTQLEQYF. The CDR3 region has the DNA TGTGCCAGCACCCTCGGGACACAGCTTGAGCAGTACTTC.

The rearrangement links TRBV7-8 to TRBJ2-1, with a possible D match to TRBD2 (5 bases). With 7 bases removed from V and 1 base from J, the gap between germline ends came to 11 bases. This CDR3 is built from 14 residues. The germline CDR1 and CDR2 sequences are SGHVS and FQNEAQ. The CDR3 loop reads CASTIGESYNEQFF. CDR3 DNA sequence: TGTGCCAGCACAATCGGGGAGTCCTACAATGAGCAGTTCTTC.

This clone is medium-sized in the sample. The CDR3 region is CATSSPWEGAQYF. In DNA, the CDR3 is TGTGCCACCAGCTCCCCTTGGGAGGGGGCGCAGTATTTT. The chain has TRBV15 and TRBJ2-3; TRBD2 might be the D (7 bases). V was pared by 5 bases and J by 10 bases, with 16 bases between. The CDR3 has 13 amino acids. The V gene's germline CDR1 is LNHNV and CDR2 YYDKDF (reference sequence).

This clone was found a few times. The rearrangement joins TRBV14 to TRBJ2-5; weak D call: TRBD2 (6 bases). V was shortened by 1 base and J by 4 bases, with 7 bases between the two germline ends. CDR3 length: 13 amino acids. Germline CDR1 and CDR2: SGHDN and FVKESK. This CDR3 reads CASSQVGGETQYF. The CDR3 coding sequence is TGTGCCAGCAGCCAAGTGGGAGGAGAGACCCAGTACTTC.

The rearrangement links TRBV6-2 or TRBV6-3 to TRBJ2-7; TRBD2 matches 7 bases. V lost 2 bases and J lost 1; bases outside the gene matches: 17. This CDR3 is built from 19 residues. CDR1 and CDR2 from the germline V gene are MNHEY and SVGEGT. The DNA of the CDR3 is TGTGCCAGCAGTTACAGGCGGCCTAAGGGAGGGAATTCGTCCTACGAGCAGTACTTC. This sequence encodes CASSYRRPKGGNSSYEQYF.

The CDR3 coding sequence is TGTGCCAGCAGCTTAGGTCGGACAGGGTGGAACACTGAAGCTTTCTTT. Translated, it gives CASSLGRTGWNTEAFF. The genes are TRBV11-3 and TRBJ1-1; 8 positions match TRBD1. The CDR3 is 16 amino acids. Looked up from germline, CDR1 is SGHNT and CDR2 is YENEEA. Trimming took 1 base from V and 1 from J; bases not matched to a gene: 5. The complete variable domain, with remaining parts taken from reference TRBV11-3 and TRBJ1-1, reads EAGVVQSPRYKIIEKKQPVAFWCNPISGHNTLYWYLQNLGQGPELLIRYENEEAVDDSQLPKDRFSAERLKGVDSTLKIQPAELGDSAVYLCASSLGRTGWNTEAFFGQGTRLTVV.

V gene TRBV5-1 combines with J gene TRBJ2-7; 11 bases match TRBD1. With 4 bases clipped from V and 1 base from J, the junction kept 7 bases outside the gene matches. The CDR3 loop spans 16 amino acids. Germline lookup yields CDR1 SGHRS and CDR2 YFSETQ. CDR3 in amino acids: CASSPRGTGGSYEQYF. In nucleotides, the CDR3 is TGCGCCAGCAGCCCGAGAGGGACAGGGGGGTCCTACGAGCAGTACTTC.

This clone was seen only once. The CDR3 DNA sequence: TGTGCCAGCAGCCGCGCCTCCGTGCCGGAGCCCTACAATGAGCAGTTCTTC. This gives the protein CASSRASVPEPYNEQFF. This chain uses TRBV4-2 with TRBJ2-1; unclear D gene. The CDR3 sequence is 17 residues long. The ends were cut back, 4 bases at V and 2 bases at J, with 18 bases in the middle. The germline V gene encodes CDR1 LGHNA and CDR2 YNFKEQ.

This rearrangement joins TRBV7-6 to TRBJ2-3; 8 bases are a match to TRBD2. The ends lost 5 bases at V and 0 bases at J; junction bases unmatched: 7. The germline gives CDR1 SGHVS, CDR2 FNYEAQ. This CDR3 has 16 residues. The CDR3 here is CASSQRTSTSTDTQYF. CDR3 nucleotide sequence: TGTGCCAGCAGCCAGAGGACTAGCACTAGCACAGATACGCAGTATTTT.

This chain joins TRBV6-5 and TRBJ2-1; the match to TRBD2 covers 8 bases. CDR3 length equals 16 residues. The germline V gene has CDR1 MNHEY and CDR2 SVGAGI. Germline trimming cut 0 bases from V and 5 bases from J; bases unmatched to any gene: 6. CDR3 nucleotide sequence: TGTGCCAGCAGTTACTCAGCGGGAGAGAAAAACAATGAGCAGTTCTTC. It yields the protein CASSYSAGEKNNEQFF.

V gene TRBV29-1 combines with J gene TRBJ2-3, with D perhaps matching TRBD1 (6 bases). This CDR3 comprises 17 residues. CDR1 and CDR2 (germline): SQVTM, ANQGSEA. The ends were cut back, 6 bases at V and 0 bases at J, with 22 bases in the middle. The CDR3 DNA reads TGCAGCGTAGATGCTCAAACCGGGACAACTAGCACAGATACGCAGTATTTT. Its translation is CSVDAQTGTTSTDTQYF.

The chain employs TRBV7-3 and TRBJ1-1, with 9 positions matching TRBD1. CDR1 and CDR2 (germline): SGHTA, FQGTGA. V dropped 0 bases and J dropped 4; count of bases not matched to a gene: 6. CDR3 length equals 16 residues. This chain's CDR3 is CASSLTPTGGSTEAFF. The DNA for the CDR3 is TGTGCCAGCAGCTTAACCCCGACAGGGGGGAGCACTGAAGCTTTCTTT.

Regarding this clone: Other DNA sequences in the sample encode the same CDR3. The chain recombines TRBV7-9 with TRBJ2-3; maybe TRBD2 (5 bases). The CDR3 is made up of 14 amino acids. The germline V and J ends were trimmed by 5 bases and 0 bases, with 9 bases remaining between them. Germline CDR1 and CDR2: SEHNR and FQNEAQ (reference sequence). In DNA, the CDR3 is TGTGCCAGCAGCCCAGGAGGTAGCACAGATACGCAGTATTTT. As protein: CASSPGGSTDTQYF.

The chain links TRBV10-1 to TRBJ2-5; 7 nucleotides line up with TRBD2. V trimming: 5 bases; J trimming: 3 bases; junction bases outside the gene matches: 6. The V gene's germline CDR1 is WNHNN and CDR2 SYGVQD (reference sequence). This CDR3 contains 14 residues. This CDR3 is CASSKAGKEETQYF. In nucleotides, the CDR3 is TGCGCCAGCAGTAAAGCGGGGAAGGAAGAGACCCAGTACTTC.

The rearrangement links TRBV28 to TRBJ2-5, with TRBD2 matching 8 bases. Germline V gene sequence: CDR1 MDHEN, CDR2 SYDVKM. The CDR3 is made up of 16 amino acids. The V and J ends lost 2 bases and 1 base, in that order; junction bases with no gene match: 6. The CDR3 here is CASSLRASGGQETQYF. The CDR3 region has the DNA TGTGCCAGCAGTTTAAGGGCCAGCGGGGGCCAAGAGACCCAGTACTTC.

The J gene is TRBJ2-3, the V gene TRBV5-8; no clear D gene. CDR1 is SGHTS, CDR2 YDEGEE, per germline. V was shortened by 2 bases and J by 4 bases, with 5 bases between the two germline ends. The CDR3 is 12 residues long. CDR3 residues: CASSFYADTQYF. The CDR3 DNA is TGTGCCAGCAGCTTCTATGCAGATACGCAGTATTTT. Filled out from reference TRBV5-8 and TRBJ2-3, the complete variable domain reads EAGVTQSPTHLIKTRGQQATLRCSPISGHTSVYWYQQALGLGLQFLLWYDEGEERNRGNFPPRFSGRQFPNYSSELNVNALELEDSALYLCASSFYADTQYFGPGTRLTVL.

The J gene is TRBJ2-6, the V gene TRBV5-1; a possible D gene is TRBD1 (5 bases). V dropped 0 bases and J dropped 2 bases, with 9 bases sitting between them. CDR3 length equals 16 residues. Germline V gene data show CDR1 as SGHRS and CDR2 as YFSETQ. CDR3 bases: TGCGCCAGCAGCTTGGTAATAGGGGCTGGGGCCAACGTCCTGACTTTC. Encoded protein: CASSLVIGAGANVLTF. The full variable domain, its missing parts supplied by reference TRBV5-1 and TRBJ2-6, is KAGVTQTPRYLIKTRGQQVTLSCSPISGHRSVSWYQQTPGQGLQFLFEYFSETQRNKGNFPGRFSGRQFSNSRSEMNVSTLELGDSALYLCASSLVIGAGANVLTFGAGSRLTVL.

The gene calls are TRBV9 and TRBJ2-1; 8 positions match TRBD1. V trimming: 4 bases; J trimming: 8 bases; junction bases outside the gene matches: 5. The germline CDR1 and CDR2 sequences are SGDLS and YYNGEE. CDR3 length: 13 amino acids. CDR3 in amino acids: CASSSGGGDEQFF. As DNA, the CDR3 is TGTGCCAGCAGCTCAGGGGGCGGGGATGAGCAGTTCTTC.